The clone carrying this TCR beta chain appeared once. As yet, its antigen is unknown. TCRdb's copy holds only in-frame clones and misses some; the assay was immunoSEQ multiplex PCR. The table lists 150,000 to 200,000 clones, about 85% of them singletons. This entry is derived from a study of T cell responses to AZD1222 COVID-19 vaccine. Overall study: Pooled in the analysis were second doses at about 4 or about 12 weeks. Whole-study results and caveats: Spike-specific TCR depth and breadth grew after two AZD1222 doses. CD4 TCRs associated with vaccination spanned spike, dominating at 160-218 and 743-854. Reports indicate that nearly half of spike-specific TCRs are directed at unmutated variant regions.

In germline, CDR1 is LGHDT, CDR2 YNNKEL (reference sequence). This CDR3 is built from 14 residues. The V end lost 1 base, the J end lost 5 bases, and 12 bases lay between the germline ends. The sequence derives from an adult in good health. The sequenced sample was peripheral blood, obtained on day 0 of AZD1222 vaccination. The chain is built from TRBV3-1 (or the pseudogene TRBV3-2) and TRBJ2-7, with D tentatively TRBD1 or TRBD2 (5 bases each). The DNA for the CDR3 is TGTGCCAGCAGCCAAGTCTACAGGAGGAACGAGCAGTACTTC. As protein: CASSQVYRRNEQYF.